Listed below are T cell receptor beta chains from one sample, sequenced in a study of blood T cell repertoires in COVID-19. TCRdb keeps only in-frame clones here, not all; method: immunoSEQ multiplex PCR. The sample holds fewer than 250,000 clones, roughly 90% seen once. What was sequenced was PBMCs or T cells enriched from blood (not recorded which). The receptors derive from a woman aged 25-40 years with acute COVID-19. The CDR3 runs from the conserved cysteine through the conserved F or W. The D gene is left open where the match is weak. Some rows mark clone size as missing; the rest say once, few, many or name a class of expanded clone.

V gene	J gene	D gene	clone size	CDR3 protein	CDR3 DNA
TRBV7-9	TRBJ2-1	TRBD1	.	CASSFPGQGYNEQFF	TGTGCCAGCAGCTTCCCGGGACAGGGATACAATGAGCAGTTCTTC
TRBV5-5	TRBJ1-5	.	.	CASSWEWGQPQHF	TGTGCCAGCAGCTGGGAGTGGGGTCAGCCCCAGCATTTT
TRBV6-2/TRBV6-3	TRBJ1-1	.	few	CASSDSSTEAFF	TGTGCCAGCAGCGACTCGAGTACTGAAGCTTTCTTT
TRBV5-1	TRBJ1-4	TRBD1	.	CASSAGQRGSYNEKLFF	TGCGCCAGCAGCGCGGGACAGAGGGGCTCCTATAATGAAAAACTGTTTTTT
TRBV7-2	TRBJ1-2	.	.	CASRLSGGPNYGYTF	TGTGCCAGCAGGTTGTCGGGGGGTCCGAACTATGGCTACACCTTC
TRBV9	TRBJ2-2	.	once	CASSLPGTPNTGELFF	TGTGCCAGCAGCTTACCCGGGACACCGAACACCGGGGAGCTGTTTTTT
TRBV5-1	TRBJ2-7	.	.	CASSPRPGLTSYEQYF	TGCGCCAGCAGCCCCCGTCCGGGACTGACATCCTACGAGCAGTACTTC
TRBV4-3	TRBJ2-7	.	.	CASSQENGPGYPYEQYF	TGCGCCAGCAGCCAAGAGAACGGTCCCGGGTACCCCTACGAGCAGTACTTC
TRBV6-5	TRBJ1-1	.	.	CASSPSRLTNTEAFF	TGTGCCAGCAGTCCCTCGCGCCTTACGAACACTGAAGCTTTCTTT
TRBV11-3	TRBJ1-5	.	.	CASRNFVQRGQRNQPQHF	TGTGCCAGCAGAAATTTCGTACAGAGAGGACAGAGAAATCAGCCCCAGCATTTT
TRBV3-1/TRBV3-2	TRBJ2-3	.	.	CASSQEGGGIFSDTQYF	TGTGCCAGCAGCCAAGAGGGAGGGGGGATCTTTTCAGATACGCAGTATTTT
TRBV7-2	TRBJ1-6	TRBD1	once	CASSVGAGTGRSPLHF	TGTGCCAGCAGCGTCGGGGCCGGGACAGGGAGATCACCCCTCCACTTT
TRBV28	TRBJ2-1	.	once	CASSYGVGQFF	TGTGCCAGCAGTTACGGGGTTGGGCAGTTCTTC
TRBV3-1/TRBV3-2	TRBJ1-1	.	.	CASSQGTVSGTEAFF	TGTGCCAGCAGCCAAGGGACGGTAAGCGGCACTGAAGCTTTCTTT
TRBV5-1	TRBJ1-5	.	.	CASSLGDISTQPQHF	TGCGCCAGCAGCCTCGGGGACATAAGCACTCAGCCCCAGCATTTT
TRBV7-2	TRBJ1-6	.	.	CASSLVRLTNSPLHF	TGTGCCAGCAGCTTAGTCAGGCTTACAAATTCACCCCTCCACTTT
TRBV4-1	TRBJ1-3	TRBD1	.	CASSQEWTGDGNTIYF	TGCGCCAGCAGCCAAGAATGGACAGGGGACGGAAACACCATATATTTT
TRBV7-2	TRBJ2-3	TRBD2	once	CASSSSGGETNTGYF	TGTGCCAGCAGCTCTAGCGGGGGGGAAACTAATACGGGGTATTTT
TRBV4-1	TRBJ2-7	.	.	CASSQDSPLSYEQYF	TGCGCCAGCAGCCAAGACAGTCCTCTCTCCTACGAGCAGTACTTC
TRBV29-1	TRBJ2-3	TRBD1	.	CSVVGQGFLTDTQYF	TGCAGCGTCGTGGGACAGGGGTTCCTCACAGATACGCAGTATTTT
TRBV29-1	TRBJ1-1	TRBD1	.	CSVRTEGANTEAFF	TGCAGCGTTAGGACGGAGGGGGCGAACACTGAAGCTTTCTTT
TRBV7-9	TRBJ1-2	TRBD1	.	CASSLVAGTEDGYTF	TGTGCCAGCAGCTTAGTTGCCGGGACAGAGGATGGCTACACCTTC
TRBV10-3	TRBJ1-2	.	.	CAISPEGPSGYTF	TGTGCCATCAGTCCGGAGGGGCCCAGCGGCTACACCTTC
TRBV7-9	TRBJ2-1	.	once	CASSLFLGAYNEQFF	TGTGCCAGCAGCTTATTCTTGGGGGCTTACAATGAGCAGTTCTTC
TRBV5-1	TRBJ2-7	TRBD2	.	CASSLDPSGASYEQYF	TGCGCCAGCAGCTTGGACCCTAGCGGGGCTTCCTACGAGCAGTACTTC
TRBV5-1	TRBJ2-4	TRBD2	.	CASSPSPSGGANIQYF	TGCGCCAGCAGCCCGTCGCCTAGCGGGGGGGCGAACATTCAGTACTTC
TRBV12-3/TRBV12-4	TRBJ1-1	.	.	CASRIGAGTEAFF	TGTGCCAGCAGGATCGGGGCGGGGACTGAAGCTTTCTTT
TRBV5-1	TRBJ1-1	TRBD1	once	CASSFRGTGQNTEAFF	TGCGCCAGCAGCTTTAGGGGGACAGGGCAGAACACTGAAGCTTTCTTT
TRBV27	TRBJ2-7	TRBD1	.	CASGDRGSEQYF	TGTGCCAGCGGGGACAGGGGATCGGAGCAGTACTTC
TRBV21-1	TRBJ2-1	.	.	CASSKTSGGASSYNEQFF	TGTGCCAGCAGCAAGACTAGCGGGGGGGCAAGCTCCTACAATGAGCAGTTCTTC
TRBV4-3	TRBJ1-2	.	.	CASSQVGRANYGYTF	TGCGCCAGCAGCCAAGTGGGCAGGGCCAACTATGGCTACACCTTC
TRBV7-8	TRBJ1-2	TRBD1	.	CASSLGDSGYGYTF	TGTGCCAGCAGCTTAGGGGACAGTGGGTATGGCTACACCTTC
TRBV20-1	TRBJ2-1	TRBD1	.	CSASDRDDEQFF	TGCAGTGCTAGTGACAGGGATGACGAGCAGTTCTTC